This entry lists 24 T cell receptor beta chains sequenced from one sample in a study of beta chain features in type 1 diabetes. Investigators reverse transcribed all isolated RNA, so they sequenced expressed TCRB transcripts. Sequenced by immunoSEQ multiplex PCR; TCRdb stores in-frame clones only, minus some. The sample has 150,000 or so clones; about a tenth are singletons. Material for sequencing was central memory CD4+ T cells from blood. The receptors shown here come from a woman aged 40-49 years in good health.

The rearrangement uses TRBV7-8 and TRBJ1-6; 7 positions agree with TRBD1. The CDR3 sequence is 16 residues long. J lost 1 base, V lost 5 bases, and 5 bases had no gene match. The germline V gene has CDR1 SGHVS and CDR2 FQNEAQ. The CDR3 loop is CASSLRQGSYNSPLHF. CDR3 DNA: TGTGCCAGCAGCCTTAGACAGGGTTCCTATAATTCACCCCTCCACTTT.

This chain connects TRBV9 to TRBJ1-1; D may be TRBD1 (5 bases). CDR1 is SGDLS, CDR2 YYNGEE, per germline. CDR3 size: 16 residues. V lost 0 bases to trimming and J lost 0 bases, with 12 bases between them. CDR3 loop: CASSVVRGTVNTEAFF. The DNA of the CDR3 is TGTGCCAGCAGCGTAGTCCGCGGGACGGTGAACACTGAAGCTTTCTTT.

This clone was counted between two and nine times. The J gene is TRBJ1-1, the V gene TRBV6-5; 7 nucleotides match TRBD1. This CDR3 is 13 amino acids long. Trimming at V came to 5 bases and at J to 5 bases, leaving 5 bases not matched to a gene. CDR1 and CDR2 (germline): MNHEY, SVGAGI. CDR3 nucleotide sequence: TGTGCCAGCAGTGTGAGACAGGGAACTGAAGCTTTCTTT. Amino acid sequence: CASSVRQGTEAFF.

Only a few counts were recorded for this clone. Written as DNA, the CDR3 is TGTGCCAGCATAGGGGAAAGGTCACCCCTCCACTTT. Its translation is CASIGERSPLHF. V gene TRBV6-6 combines with J gene TRBJ1-6; the D gene is possibly TRBD1 (5 bases). Per the germline V gene, CDR1 is MNHNY and CDR2 is SVGAGI (reference sequence). The CDR3 runs 12 residues. V lost 7 bases to trimming and J lost 10 bases, with 11 bases between them.

The table lists this clone with a few counts. The chain is built from TRBV20-1 and TRBJ1-4, with D possibly matching TRBD1 (5 bases). From germline, CDR1 is DFQATT and CDR2 SNEGSKA (reference sequence). Deletions cut 2 bases from V and 7 bases from J, with 5 bases between. The CDR3 consists of 11 residues. Here the CDR3 reads CSARRGEKLFF. For the CDR3, the DNA is TGCAGTGCTAGAAGGGGTGAAAAACTGTTTTTT.

This clone was detected only a few times. The gene calls are TRBV5-4 and TRBJ2-7, with 13 bases identical to TRBD2. This CDR3 region has 15 residues. The junction had 2 bases not matched to a gene; V was cut back by 4 bases and J by 1 base. Germline-derived CDR1 and CDR2 are SGHNT and YYREEE (reference sequence). DNA of the CDR3: TGTGCCAGCAGCGGGACTAGCGGGGTGTCCTACGAGCAGTACTTC. Encoded protein: CASSGTSGVSYEQYF.

This clone was counted between two and nine times. The V and J genes are TRBV14 and TRBJ2-3, with 7 bases lining up with TRBD2. Germline trimming cut 0 bases from V and 4 bases from J; bases unmatched to any gene: 13. Germline V gene lookup returns CDR1 SGHDN and CDR2 FVKESK. The CDR3 contains 18 residues. The CDR3 protein is CASSQDPRRRGIADTQYF. DNA of the CDR3: TGTGCCAGCAGCCAAGACCCCAGGCGGCGGGGGATCGCAGATACGCAGTATTTT.

V is TRBV5-1 and J is TRBJ2-1; D not resolved. Germline V gene data show CDR1 as SGHRS and CDR2 as YFSETQ. CDR3 length: 18 residues. V lost 4 bases and J 0 bases, leaving 20 bases between the germline ends. The CDR3 is CASSLPNRNRGSYNEQFF. The CDR3 DNA reads TGCGCCAGCAGCCTCCCGAACCGGAACCGAGGCTCCTACAATGAGCAGTTCTTC.

The V gene is TRBV27, the J gene TRBJ2-7; 7 nucleotides agree with TRBD1. V lost 10 bases to trimming and J lost 0 bases; unmatched junction nucleotides: 12. Germline values: CDR1 MNHEY, CDR2 SMNVEV (reference sequence). The CDR3 runs 15 residues. DNA for the CDR3: TGTGCCACCCAATCCCCCAGGGACAGCTCCTACGAGCAGTACTTC. Its protein is CATQSPRDSSYEQYF.

This clone was counted only a few times. The genes are TRBV7-9 and TRBJ1-6; 9 bases agree with TRBD1. The ends lost 5 bases at V and 7 bases at J; junction bases unmatched: 6. The germline CDR1 and CDR2 sequences are SEHNR and FQNEAQ (reference sequence). This CDR3 is 15 amino acids long. In DNA, the CDR3 is TGTGCCAGCAGCCCGCGGACAGGGGAGAATTCACCCCTCCACTTT. As protein: CASSPRTGENSPLHF.

The chain is built from TRBV2 and TRBJ1-3; D unclear. CDR1 is SNHLY, CDR2 FYNNEI, per germline. The CDR3 covers 16 residues. V was clipped by 5 bases and J by 8 bases, with 22 bases between them. This CDR3 is CASSPVDKKKTDTIYF. Written as DNA, the CDR3 is TGTGCCAGCAGTCCAGTCGATAAGAAGAAAACCGACACCATATATTTT.

This clone was seen a handful of times. The V call is TRBV6-6, the J call TRBJ2-1; no clear D gene. CDR1 is MNHNY, CDR2 SVGAGI, per germline (reference sequence). Deletions cut 2 bases from V and 9 bases from J, with 17 bases between. There are 15 residues in the CDR3. CDR3 loop: CASSYTMNQQFEQFF. CDR3 coding DNA: TGTGCCAGCAGTTACACTATGAATCAACAATTTGAGCAGTTCTTC.

This clone came up a few times. The chain combines TRBV5-4 with TRBJ1-1; possibly TRBD1 for D (6 bases). V was pared by 3 bases and J by 11 bases, with 17 bases between. The germline gives CDR1 SGHNT, CDR2 YYREEE (reference sequence). CDR3 length: 13 amino acids. The CDR3 reads CASSSVGQGPAFF. The CDR3 region has the DNA TGTGCCAGCAGCTCGGTAGGTCAGGGGCCGGCTTTCTTT.

V gene TRBV7-2 combines with J gene TRBJ1-1; possibly TRBD1 for D (5 bases). The V and J ends lost 1 base and 4 bases respectively, with 10 bases between them. Germline V gene sequence: CDR1 SGHTA, CDR2 FQGNSA. The CDR3 totals 14 residues. This CDR3 reads CASSLVGGPTEAFF. In DNA, the CDR3 is TGTGCCAGCAGCTTAGTGGGGGGACCCACTGAAGCTTTCTTT.

This chain joins TRBV18 and TRBJ2-3, with no clear D. Germline CDR1 and CDR2: KGHSH and LQKENI. V lost 3 bases to trimming and J lost 3 bases, with 13 bases between them. The CDR3 runs 15 residues. The CDR3 sequence is CASSPSAQATDTQYF. DNA of the CDR3: TGTGCCAGCTCACCGTCGGCCCAGGCAACAGATACGCAGTATTTT.

The chain couples TRBV7-2 to TRBJ2-5; TRBD2 matches at 7 bases. The length of the CDR3 is 13 residues. Germline loops: CDR1 SGHTA, CDR2 FQGNSA. Trimming cost V 6 bases and J 2 bases; bases outside gene matches: 3. DNA for the CDR3: TGTGCCAGCAGTGTCGGGGGGCAAGAGACCCAGTACTTC. Translated: CASSVGGQETQYF. Complete variable domain (other parts from reference TRBV7-2 and TRBJ2-5): GAGVSQSPSNKVTEKGKDVELRCDPISGHTALYWYRQSLGQGLEFLIYFQGNSAPDKSGLPSDRFSAERTGGSVSTLTIQRTQQEDSAVYLCASSVGGQETQYFGPGTRLLVL.

In this sample, this clone turned up a few times. The V call is TRBV19, the J call TRBJ2-7; no definite D call. Between the trimmed V and J ends, which lost 4 bases and 3 bases, there was a span of 10 bases. This CDR3 region has 13 residues. Germline V lookup: CDR1 LNHDA, CDR2 SQIVND (reference sequence). The CDR3 region has the DNA TGTGCCAGTAGTACCGGGTTTGTCTACGAGCAGTACTTC. Its protein is CASSTGFVYEQYF.

A few counts support this clone. The chain has TRBV11-2 and TRBJ1-1; 7 bases line up with TRBD1. J lost 1 base, V lost 3 bases, and 2 bases had no gene match. The germline V gene encodes CDR1 SGHAT and CDR2 FQNNGV. The CDR3 is made up of 14 amino acids. CDR3 DNA: TGTGCCAGCAGCTTGGGGACAGCGAACACTGAAGCTTTCTTT. It yields the protein CASSLGTANTEAFF.

CDR3 in DNA: TGTGCCAGCAGCTTACGTAGCGGGGGGGGCACAGATACGCAGTATTTT. This sequence encodes CASSLRSGGGTDTQYF. This sequence joins TRBV7-9 and TRBJ2-3; TRBD2 agrees at 11 bases. Germline V CDR1 and CDR2: SEHNR, FQNEAQ (reference sequence). CDR3 length: 16 amino acids. The trim removed 2 bases at V and 1 base at J, leaving 2 bases unmatched.

The rearrangement uses TRBV4-2 and TRBJ2-2; D might be TRBD2 (5 bases). The germline V and J ends were trimmed by 4 bases and 3 bases, with 15 bases remaining between them. The CDR3 covers 16 residues. The germline CDR1 and CDR2 sequences are LGHNA and YNFKEQ. CDR3 protein: CASSLRGPGDTGELFF. The CDR3 DNA reads TGTGCCAGCAGCCTTCGCGGCCCCGGGGACACCGGGGAGCTGTTTTTT.

V is TRBV5-4 and J is TRBJ2-5; TRBD2 aligns across 10 bases. The CDR3 is 14 residues long. CDR1 and CDR2 (germline): SGHNT, YYREEE (reference sequence). The V segment lost 5 bases and the J segment 12 bases; nucleotides outside the gene matches: 13. Written as DNA, the CDR3 is TGTGCCAGCAGGCGCGATTACTCCGGACTAGCGGAGTACTTC. Translating gives CASRRDYSGLAEYF.

This clone was picked up a small number of times. A read error may be the cause here, since a much bigger clone is one base away. This CDR3 is also generated by other DNA sequences in the sample. This chain joins TRBV11-2 and TRBJ2-3; D uncertain. Trimming stripped 4 bases from V and 6 bases from J, with 5 bases between. CDR1 and CDR2 (germline): SGHAT, FQNNGV. This CDR3 comprises 11 residues. The CDR3: CASSSRDTQYF. Here the CDR3 DNA reads TGTGCCAGCAGCTCCCGGGATACGCAGTATTTT. The full variable domain, completed using reference TRBV11-2 and TRBJ2-3, is EAGVAQSPRYKIIEKRQSVAFWCNPISGHATLYWYQQILGQGPKLLIQFQNNGVVDDSQLPKDRFSAERLKGVDSTLKIQPAKLEDSAVYLCASSSRDTQYFGPGTRLTVL.

This clone turned up a few times. The chain links TRBV19 to TRBJ2-3; the D is unclear. Trimming removed 4 bases at V and 5 bases at J, with 16 bases between. The CDR3 is made up of 15 amino acids. The germline V gene has CDR1 LNHDA and CDR2 SQIVND (reference sequence). CDR3: CASSSSADRRDTQYF. The DNA of the CDR3 is TGTGCCAGTAGTAGTTCTGCGGATAGGCGAGATACGCAGTATTTT.

This clone was seen only a few times. The CDR3 region is CASSLRPPSAYEQYF. The CDR3 nucleotides read TGTGCCAGCAGCTTGCGTCCCCCTAGCGCATACGAGCAGTACTTC. This chain uses TRBV5-6 with TRBJ2-7, with a weak D call TRBD2 (6 bases). From germline, CDR1 is SGHDT and CDR2 YYEEEE. Trimming pared 1 base from V and 4 bases from J, leaving 15 bases between. This CDR3 has 15 amino acids.